This T cell receptor (beta chain) was documented in a study of early stage breast cancer tumors. Study-level points and caveats: Bulk DNA sequencing of unsorted cells missed chain pairing and markers. In about 85% of the 16 patients, blood comparison separated tumor from normal breast. Commonly generated sequences made up most enriched TCRB sequences shared between patients.

As concerns this clone: Its target is not known.

Each sample had two DNA replicates, approximately 0.49 ug blood or about 1.5 ug tissue. The table came from immunoSEQ multiplex PCR; TCRdb's copy has only in-frame clones and leaves some out. The table lists about 50,000 clones, 78% of them singletons. The germline V gene has CDR1 SEHNR and CDR2 FQNEAQ (reference sequence). V was trimmed by 5 bases and J by 5 bases, leaving 15 bases between them. The CDR3 length is 14 residues. The source of this sequence is a person aged 40-50 years with breast cancer. Sequencing was done on a sample of blood. V gene TRBV7-9 combines with J gene TRBJ1-2; D is uncertain. CDR3 bases: TGTGCCAGCAGCGCTATTCCCGGGATTTATGGCTACACCTTC. Translated, it gives CASSAIPGIYGYTF.